Following are 23 T cell receptor beta chains from one sample sequenced in a study of OX40 agonist ivuxolimab in advanced cancers. TCRdb's copy holds only in-frame clones and misses some; the assay was immunoSEQ multiplex PCR. This table holds roughly 43,000 clones, approximately 83% found once. This sample comprised CD4+ or CD8+ T cells sorted from blood, obtained in a trial of the OX40 agonist ivuxolimab. These receptors all stem from an adult with an advanced solid tumor such as melanoma, head and neck, liver or kidney cancer.

The chain links TRBV7-9 to TRBJ1-1; maybe TRBD1 (6 bases). The CDR3 runs to 14 residues. V lost 3 bases and J lost 3, with 11 bases in between. Germline lookup yields CDR1 SEHNR and CDR2 FQNEAQ (reference sequence). This chain's CDR3 is CASSFGGRHTEAFF. The DNA for the CDR3 is TGTGCCAGCAGCTTTGGGGGGCGGCACACTGAAGCTTTCTTT.

The chain links TRBV7-9 to TRBJ2-1; no clear D gene. Germline assignment: CDR1 SEHNR and CDR2 FQNEAQ (reference sequence). V was pared by 0 bases and J by 8 bases, with 5 bases between. There are 12 residues in the CDR3. CDR3 residues: CASSLASDEQFF. CDR3 nucleotide sequence: TGTGCCAGCAGCTTAGCCAGCGATGAGCAGTTCTTC.

The chain links TRBV5-1 to TRBJ1-1; 12 bases align to TRBD1. CDR3 length: 16 residues. Germline assignment: CDR1 SGHRS and CDR2 YFSETQ. J was trimmed by 5 bases and V by 4 bases; bases with no gene match: 9. In DNA form, the CDR3 reads TGCGCCAGCAGCCGGGGGACAGGGGGCAGTGGGACTGAAGCTTTCTTT. Residues: CASSRGTGGSGTEAFF.

V is TRBV7-8 and J is TRBJ1-1; D unclear. Germline V CDR1 and CDR2: SGHVS, FQNEAQ. The V end was cut by 1 base, the J end by 0 bases, with 3 bases between. The CDR3 is 13 amino acids. The CDR3 here is CASSLEVNTEAFF. The CDR3 nucleotides are TGTGCCAGCAGCTTAGAGGTGAACACTGAAGCTTTCTTT.

V gene TRBV2 combines with J gene TRBJ2-4, with 9 bases matching TRBD2. Losses at the gene ends were 3 bases for V and 2 bases for J; bases not matched to a gene: 5. The CDR3 sequence is 16 residues long. Germline CDR1 reads SNHLY; CDR2 reads FYNNEI. The CDR3 loop is CASSELAGRTKNIQYF. CDR3 bases: TGTGCCAGCAGTGAGCTAGCGGGACGAACCAAAAACATTCAGTACTTC.

This chain links TRBV18 with TRBJ1-5; TRBD1 aligns across 7 bases. V lost 1 base and J lost 5; bases outside the gene matches: 8. This CDR3 is built from 16 residues. The germline V gene encodes CDR1 KGHSH and CDR2 LQKENI. CDR3 bases: TGTGCCAGCTCACCACTGGGGCAGGGGGGCGATCAGCCCCAGCATTTT. Residues: CASSPLGQGGDQPQHF.

The rearrangement links TRBV29-1 to TRBJ2-7; 9 bases are a match to TRBD2. The CDR3 is 14 residues long. Looked up from germline, CDR1 is SQVTM and CDR2 is ANQGSEA. J lost 2 bases, V lost 1 base, and 3 bases had no gene match. The CDR3 nucleotides read TGCAGCGTTGAAGTAGCGGGAGTCACCTACGAGCAGTACTTC. It codes for CSVEVAGVTYEQYF.

This clone was observed a single time. The chain recombines TRBV29-1 with TRBJ2-7; the D gene is possibly TRBD1 (6 bases). There are 11 residues in the CDR3. V was cut by 3 bases and J by 4 bases, with 7 bases left in between. Germline lookup yields CDR1 SQVTM and CDR2 ANQGSEA. CDR3 protein: CSVDTGYEQYF. CDR3 bases: TGCAGCGTTGATACAGGGTACGAGCAGTACTTC.

The chain joins TRBV29-1 to TRBJ1-1; 7 positions agree with TRBD1. This CDR3 spans 13 amino acids. The J segment lost 0 bases and the V segment lost 7 bases, leaving 5 bases of the junction unmatched. Germline values: CDR1 SQVTM, CDR2 ANQGSEA. The CDR3 DNA is TGCAGCGCCCAGACAGGGATGAACACTGAAGCTTTCTTT. It yields the protein CSAQTGMNTEAFF.

The chain employs TRBV28 and TRBJ2-7; D is possibly TRBD2 (6 bases). The V end was cut by 4 bases, the J end by 1 base, with 11 bases between. The CDR3 has 14 amino acids. Germline V gene data show CDR1 as MDHEN and CDR2 as SYDVKM. The CDR3 region is CASSSLGGSYEQYF. CDR3 bases: TGTGCCAGCAGTTCCCTGGGAGGATCCTACGAGCAGTACTTC.

The chain carries TRBV19 and TRBJ2-5; 10 bases are shared with TRBD2. There are 13 residues in the CDR3. With 8 bases clipped from V and 5 bases from J, the junction kept 5 bases outside the gene matches. CDR1 is LNHDA, CDR2 SQIVND, per germline (reference sequence). In nucleotides, the CDR3 is TGTGCCAGTGGACTAGCGGTCCCCGAGACCCAGTACTTC. This encodes CASGLAVPETQYF.

The genes are TRBV9 and TRBJ2-7; D gene uncertain. The germline gives CDR1 SGDLS, CDR2 YYNGEE. V lost 3 bases and J lost 3, with 16 bases in between. The CDR3 spans 15 residues. CDR3 residues: CASSETDGSGYEQYF. For the CDR3, the DNA is TGTGCCAGCAGCGAAACAGATGGGTCTGGCTACGAGCAGTACTTC.

The gene calls are TRBV19 and TRBJ2-3; D remains unclear. The germline V gene has CDR1 LNHDA and CDR2 SQIVND (reference sequence). The CDR3 has 14 residues. The V gene lost 6 bases and the J gene lost 1 base, with 11 bases spanning the gap. The CDR3 DNA reads as TGTGCCAGTAGAAAATTGCAGGGCACAGATACGCAGTATTTT. Protein sequence: CASRKLQGTDTQYF.

About this clone itself: At one end the junction does not follow the germline gene, possibly because of a read error. V gene TRBV7-6 combines with J gene TRBJ2-1; perhaps TRBD2 as D (5 bases). Germline V gives CDR1 SGHVS, CDR2 FNYEAQ. The CDR3 length is 14 residues. The CDR3 region has the DNA TGTGCCAGCAGCCTAGCTGCCGGAACTACTGAGCAGTTCTTC. Its translation is CASSLAAGTTEQFF. Drawing the rest from reference TRBV7-6 and TRBJ2-1, the complete variable domain is GAGVSQSPRYKVTKRGQDVALRCDPISGHVSLYWYRQALGQGPEFLTYFNYEAQQDKSGLPNDRFSAERPEGSISTLTIQRTEQRDSAMYRCASSLAAGTTEQFFGPGTRLTVL.

The genes are TRBV28 and TRBJ1-5; D is unclear. The V and J ends lost 6 bases and 3 bases respectively, with 9 bases between them. The germline CDR1 and CDR2 sequences are MDHEN and SYDVKM. This CDR3 is 13 amino acids long. The CDR3, as DNA: TGTGCCAGCAGCAATACCCACAATCAGCCCCAGCATTTT. Translation gives CASSNTHNQPQHF.

Only one count was recorded for this clone. V usage is TRBV5-4 and J usage is TRBJ2-1; TRBD2 aligns across 13 bases. J gave up 6 bases and V 5 bases, and 8 bases lay outside the gene matches. This CDR3 has 16 residues. Germline V gene data show CDR1 as SGHNT and CDR2 as YYREEE (reference sequence). The CDR3 is CASSSLLAGGGNEQFF. The CDR3 nucleotides are TGTGCCAGCAGTTCATTACTAGCGGGAGGGGGCAATGAGCAGTTCTTC.

This chain connects TRBV28 to TRBJ2-5; 7 nucleotides match TRBD2. The tail of the sequence fits TRBJ2-7 better, so the J call may be wrong. The CDR3 is 14 amino acids. CDR1 is MDHEN and CDR2 is SYDVKM in the germline V gene. CDR3 in amino acids: CASSLGGVVYEQYF. CDR3 DNA sequence: TGTGCCAGCAGTTTGGGGGGGGTGGTCTACGAGCAGTACTTC.

The chain recombines TRBV6-1 with TRBJ1-2; 7 nucleotides match TRBD1. This CDR3 region has 13 residues. The V and J ends lost 0 bases and 7 bases, in that order; junction bases with no gene match: 2. Germline V gene lookup returns CDR1 MNHNS and CDR2 SASEGT. CDR3 residues: CASSEAGGLGYTF. In nucleotides, the CDR3 is TGTGCCAGCAGTGAAGCAGGGGGCCTTGGCTACACCTTC.

The chain combines TRBV5-4 with TRBJ1-2, with 10 nucleotides matching TRBD1. The CDR3 consists of 15 residues. The ends lost 4 bases at V and 3 bases at J; junction bases unmatched: 6. Germline V gene sequence: CDR1 SGHNT, CDR2 YYREEE (reference sequence). Here the CDR3 DNA reads TGTGCCAGCAGCGTGGGGACAGGGGAACACTATGGCTACACCTTC. Translating gives CASSVGTGEHYGYTF.

This chain links TRBV6-5 with TRBJ2-7, with unresolved D. V was trimmed by 2 bases and J by 0 bases, leaving 11 bases between them. This CDR3 is 15 amino acids long. Germline CDR1 is MNHEY and CDR2 is SVGAGI. CDR3 sequence reads: CASSYEGGSSYEQYF. The DNA of the CDR3 is TGTGCCAGCAGTTACGAAGGCGGATCCTCCTACGAGCAGTACTTC.

This chain joins TRBV11-1 and TRBJ2-1, with TRBD2 identical over 9 bases. Germline V lookup: CDR1 SGHAT, CDR2 FQDESV (reference sequence). Germline trimming cut 3 bases from V and 0 bases from J; bases unmatched to any gene: 6. The CDR3 is 17 residues long. The CDR3 nucleotides read TGTGCCAGCAGCTTGCGGCTAGCGGGGTTCTCCTACAATGAGCAGTTCTTC. Translated: CASSLRLAGFSYNEQFF. The entire variable domain, with the rest obtained from reference TRBV11-1 and TRBJ2-1, is as follows: EAEVAQSPRYKITEKSQAVAFWCDPISGHATLYWYRQILGQGPELLVQFQDESVVDDSQLPKDRFSAERLKGVDSTLKIQPAELGDSAMYLCASSLRLAGFSYNEQFFGPGTRLTVL.

The chain has TRBV2 and TRBJ2-1, with TRBD2 matching 9 bases. J lost 8 bases, V lost 5 bases, and 7 bases had no gene match. Germline lookup yields CDR1 SNHLY and CDR2 FYNNEI. This CDR3 contains 14 residues. The CDR3 region is CASSKLLAGDEQFF. For the CDR3, the DNA is TGTGCCAGCAGTAAACTACTAGCGGGCGATGAGCAGTTCTTC. Supplemented by reference TRBV2 and TRBJ2-1, the full variable domain reads EPEVTQTPSHQVTQMGQEVILRCVPISNHLYFYWYRQILGQKVEFLVSFYNNEISEKSEIFDDQFSVERPDGSNFTLKIRSTKLEDSAMYFCASSKLLAGDEQFFGPGTRLTVL.

The chain combines TRBV2 with TRBJ2-2, with a possible D match to TRBD1 (6 bases). CDR1 SNHLY and CDR2 FYNNEI come from the germline V gene. Deletions cut 6 bases from V and 3 bases from J, with 14 bases between. The CDR3 consists of 15 residues. In nucleotides, the CDR3 is TGTGCCAGCAGATGGGGGCAAAGCGACACCGGGGAGCTGTTTTTT. It codes for CASRWGQSDTGELFF.